The 20 T cell receptor beta chains in this list originate from one sample, sequenced in a study of shared clonotypes between healthy human individuals. TCRdb's table, derived via immunoSEQ multiplex PCR, lists solely in-frame clones and lacks some. The repertoire holds hundreds of thousands of clones, with less than 98% as singletons. The material sequenced was naive CD4+ T cells sorted from blood. The subset was: CD45RA+ positively selected. The receptor set was obtained from a woman in her twenties or thirties in good health.

This chain uses TRBV28 with TRBJ2-1; D gene unclear. CDR1 MDHEN and CDR2 SYDVKM come from the germline V gene. Trimming pared 10 bases from V and 6 bases from J, leaving 10 bases between. The CDR3 totals 11 residues. CDR3 sequence reads: CAIRSPNEQFF. The DNA of the CDR3 is TGTGCCATCCGTTCCCCCAATGAGCAGTTCTTC.

The chain combines TRBV28 with TRBJ1-4, with 10 bases that match TRBD1. V was pared by 5 bases and J by 8 bases, with 14 bases of the junction left unmatched. The germline V gene encodes CDR1 MDHEN and CDR2 SYDVKM. This CDR3 comprises 17 residues. CDR3 loop: CASSPTAGTGDGEKLFF. In DNA, the CDR3 is TGTGCCAGCAGTCCGACGGCCGGGACAGGGGATGGGGAAAAACTGTTTTTT.

The chain recombines TRBV28 with TRBJ1-1; D unresolved. Germline V gene lookup returns CDR1 MDHEN and CDR2 SYDVKM. This CDR3 spans 14 amino acids. Trimming removed 7 bases at V and 1 base at J, with 13 bases between. The CDR3 loop reads CASIEFEGNTEAFF. CDR3 DNA: TGTGCCAGCATAGAGTTCGAGGGGAACACTGAAGCTTTCTTT.

This clone was observed once. The V gene is TRBV5-1, the J gene TRBJ2-3, with 10 bases identical to TRBD2. This CDR3 has 15 amino acids. CDR1 is SGHRS and CDR2 is YFSETQ in the germline V gene. V was clipped by 5 bases and J by 4 bases; unmatched bases: 7. As DNA, the CDR3 is TGCGCCAGCAGTCAACTAGCGGGGTACGCAGATACGCAGTATTTT. As protein: CASSQLAGYADTQYF.

The rearrangement joins TRBV5-1 to TRBJ1-2, with 8 bases identical to TRBD1. Germline CDR1 SGHRS, CDR2 YFSETQ. The CDR3 runs to 14 residues. Losses at the gene ends were 4 bases for V and 5 bases for J; bases not matched to a gene: 7. CDR3 region: CASSLDREVYGYTF. CDR3 coding DNA: TGCGCCAGCAGCCTGGACAGGGAGGTGTATGGCTACACCTTC. The full variable domain, completed using reference TRBV5-1 and TRBJ1-2, is KAGVTQTPRYLIKTRGQQVTLSCSPISGHRSVSWYQQTPGQGLQFLFEYFSETQRNKGNFPGRFSGRQFSNSRSEMNVSTLELGDSALYLCASSLDREVYGYTFGSGTRLTVV.

This chain links TRBV20-1 with TRBJ2-7; D gene unclear. V gave up 3 bases and J gave up 3 bases, with 3 bases separating them. This CDR3 spans 10 amino acids. Looked up from germline, CDR1 is DFQATT and CDR2 is SNEGSKA (reference sequence). CDR3 bases: TGCAGTGCTAGCGGCTACGAGCAGTACTTC. Protein: CSASGYEQYF.

The chain recombines TRBV28 with TRBJ1-1, with TRBD1 matching over 8 bases. The CDR3 has 12 amino acids. Germline trimming cut 2 bases from V and 11 bases from J; bases unmatched to any gene: 4. Germline CDR1 reads MDHEN; CDR2 reads SYDVKM. The CDR3 coding sequence is TGTGCCAGCAGTTTAATTCAGGGGGCTGCTTTCTTT. Encoded protein: CASSLIQGAAFF.

CDR3: CASSYLAGGDEQFF. The DNA of the CDR3 is TGCGCCAGCAGCTACCTAGCGGGAGGCGATGAGCAGTTCTTC. J is TRBJ2-1 and V is TRBV5-1, with 11 bases identical to TRBD2. Germline V lookup: CDR1 SGHRS, CDR2 YFSETQ. There are 14 residues in the CDR3. Trimming removed 3 bases from V and 8 bases from J; junction bases left unmatched: 4.

The chain has TRBV7-2 and TRBJ1-5; 7 nucleotides agree with TRBD1. The CDR3 length is 14 residues. Looked up from germline, CDR1 is SGHTA and CDR2 is FQGNSA. Trimming cost V 1 base and J 7 bases; bases outside gene matches: 4. In DNA form, the CDR3 reads TGTGCCAGCAGCTTAGTAGGGGGCCCCCAGCCCCAGCATTTT. It specifies CASSLVGGPQPQHF.

The chain is built from TRBV6-1 and TRBJ2-7; D not resolved. The CDR3 covers 12 residues. Between the trimmed V and J ends, which lost 4 bases and 6 bases, there was a span of 10 bases. Germline lookup yields CDR1 MNHNS and CDR2 SASEGT. The CDR3 region has the DNA TGTGCCAGCAGTGTCGCGGATCGCGAGCAGTACTTC. Translated: CASSVADREQYF.

The chain links TRBV28 to TRBJ2-7; 11 positions match TRBD1. The J segment lost 7 bases and the V segment lost 4 bases, leaving 9 bases of the junction unmatched. Germline V CDR1 and CDR2: MDHEN, SYDVKM. This CDR3 is 15 amino acids long. CDR3 residues: CASSSDGQGAREQYF. The DNA for the CDR3 is TGTGCCAGCAGTTCAGACGGACAGGGGGCGCGGGAGCAGTACTTC.

Comments on this clone: The same CDR3 is also encoded by other DNA sequences in this sample. CDR3 residues: CASSLGLAGSYEQYF. In DNA form, the CDR3 reads TGTGCCAGCAGCTTAGGGTTAGCGGGCTCCTACGAGCAGTACTTC. The V call is TRBV7-3, the J call TRBJ2-7, with 7 bases aligning to TRBD2. Germline CDR1 reads SGHTA; CDR2 reads FQGTGA. The V segment lost 2 bases and the J segment 0 bases; nucleotides outside the gene matches: 4. The CDR3 spans 15 residues. The variable domain in full, with the rest retrieved from reference TRBV7-3 and TRBJ2-7, is GAGVSQTPSNKVTEKGKYVELRCDPISGHTALYWYRQSLGQGPEFLIYFQGTGAADDSGLPNDRFFAVRPEGSVSTLKIQRTERGDSAVYLCASSLGLAGSYEQYFGPGTRLTVT.

As to this clone: The junction does not match germline at one end; this may be a read error. V gene TRBV28 combines with J gene TRBJ2-1, with D perhaps given as TRBD1 or TRBD2 (5 bases each). CDR1 is MDHEN and CDR2 is SYDVKM in the germline V gene. This CDR3 contains 16 residues. The CDR3 nucleotides read TGTGCCAACAGTGACGCCAGGGACGGCACATACAATGAGCAGTTCTTC. This codes for CANSDARDGTYNEQFF.

The V gene is TRBV7-2, the J gene TRBJ2-5; TRBD2 matches at 7 bases. V gave up 6 bases and J gave up 5 bases; unmatched junction bases: 6. The CDR3 is 13 amino acids. In germline, CDR1 is SGHTA, CDR2 FQGNSA. This chain's CDR3 is CASSRAGDETQYF. CDR3 coding DNA: TGTGCCAGCAGTCGGGCGGGAGACGAGACCCAGTACTTC.

The chain combines TRBV15 with TRBJ2-1; D might be TRBD1 or TRBD2, each matching 5 bases. V shed 1 base and J shed 3 bases, with 19 bases lying between them. The germline V gene encodes CDR1 LNHNV and CDR2 YYDKDF (reference sequence). The CDR3 is 18 amino acids. CDR3 region: CATSRGWGETGIYNEQFF. CDR3 bases: TGTGCCACCAGCAGAGGATGGGGCGAAACCGGGATCTACAATGAGCAGTTCTTC.

This clone has only one observation. The V and J genes are TRBV11-2 and TRBJ1-4; D perhaps matches TRBD1 (5 bases). Germline CDR1 is SGHAT and CDR2 is FQNNGV. V lost 5 bases, J lost 4 bases, and 11 bases lay in between. This CDR3 comprises 14 residues. The CDR3: CASSVGGFNEKLFF. CDR3 DNA: TGTGCCAGCAGCGTCGGGGGATTTAATGAAAAACTGTTTTTT.

The chain couples TRBV7-9 to TRBJ2-6; TRBD1 aligns across 9 bases. From germline, CDR1 is SEHNR and CDR2 FQNEAQ (reference sequence). V lost 1 base and J lost 1; bases outside the gene matches: 8. The CDR3 consists of 19 residues. CDR3 in DNA: TGTGCCAGCAGCTTAGGGACACAGGGGGCAACTTCTGGGGCCAACGTCCTGACTTTC. Its translation: CASSLGTQGATSGANVLTF.

In DNA, the CDR3 is TGTGCCAGCAGTTTAAGCTATGGGTCTGGGGCCAACGTCCTGACTTTC. It yields the protein CASSLSYGSGANVLTF. V gene TRBV27 combines with J gene TRBJ2-6; D call uncertain. Trimming took 2 bases from V and 1 from J, leaving 9 bases between them. CDR3 size: 16 residues. Germline values: CDR1 MNHEY, CDR2 SMNVEV (reference sequence).

This chain uses TRBV7-9 with TRBJ2-5, with D unclear. The V gene lost 0 bases and the J gene lost 5 bases, with 13 bases spanning the gap. CDR1 and CDR2 from the germline V gene are SEHNR and FQNEAQ (reference sequence). This CDR3 region has 15 residues. The CDR3 loop reads CASSLAPRDSETQYF. CDR3 sequence (DNA): TGTGCCAGCAGCTTAGCGCCTAGGGATAGCGAGACCCAGTACTTC. Looking up the rest from reference TRBV7-9 and TRBJ2-5 gives the full variable domain: DTGVSQNPRHKITKRGQNVTFRCDPISEHNRLYWYRQTLGQGPEFLTYFQNEAQLEKSRLLSDRFSAERPKGSFSTLEIQRTEQGDSAMYLCASSLAPRDSETQYFGPGTRLLVL.

This clone was seen once. The V and J genes are TRBV11-3 and TRBJ2-3, with D maybe TRBD1 (5 bases). Trimming removed 5 bases at V and 3 bases at J, with 12 bases between. Germline lookup yields CDR1 SGHNT and CDR2 YENEEA. CDR3 size: 14 residues. CDR3 region: CASSPFRETDTQYF. The CDR3 DNA is TGTGCCAGCAGCCCTTTCAGGGAAACAGATACGCAGTATTTT.